The clone carrying this T cell receptor beta chain came up a few times. The V gene lost 0 bases and the J gene lost 1 base, with 20 bases spanning the gap. The CDR3 loop spans 19 amino acids. Per germline, CDR1 LGHNA and CDR2 YSLEER. This sample is part of a study of patients and donors after allogeneic stem cell transplantation. TCRdb reanalysed the RT-PCR reads using MiXCR and keeps one entry per CDR3 protein. Here the sample spans 150,000 to 200,000 distinct CDR3 sequences, approximately 28% being singletons. The clonotype originates from a human donor who was either an allogeneic HSCT recipient or a stem cell or donor lymphocyte infusion donor (not recorded which). It is not recorded whose cells these are; they may come from a transplant donor. Sequencing was carried out using blood, either unsorted or a sorted T cell fraction (not recorded which). The chain links TRBV4-3 to TRBJ2-3; D tentatively fits TRBD1 or TRBD2 (5 bases each). CDR3: CASSQDNARTSRGTDTQYF. The DNA for the CDR3 is TGCGCCAGCAGCCAAGATAATGCCCGGACATCGCGGGGCACAGATACGCAGTATTTT.